This T cell receptor (beta chain) was documented in a study of shared clonotypes between healthy human individuals. Turning to this clone: The antigen remains unidentified. Other DNA sequences in this specimen translate into the identical CDR3.

V was shortened by 3 bases and J by 3 bases, with 8 bases between the two germline ends. Germline V gene lookup returns CDR1 KGHSH and CDR2 LQKENI. CDR3 length: 13 amino acids. TCRdb's table, derived via immunoSEQ multiplex PCR, lists solely in-frame clones and lacks some. Of 950,000 to 1,300,000 clones listed, about 75% are singletons. General study results and limits: Rarefaction showed sorted-subset sequencing was incomplete despite large depth. In several donors, about 5% of naive CD4 clonotypes appeared in common.

The sample comprised memory CD4+ T cells sorted from blood. The subset denotes: CD45RA-negative fraction. This receptor was identified in a man younger than 30 in good health. The genes are TRBV18 and TRBJ1-2, with D unresolved. CDR3 coding DNA: TGTGCCAGCTCACCCGGCCTGGACTATGGCTACACCTTC. Its protein is CASSPGLDYGYTF.